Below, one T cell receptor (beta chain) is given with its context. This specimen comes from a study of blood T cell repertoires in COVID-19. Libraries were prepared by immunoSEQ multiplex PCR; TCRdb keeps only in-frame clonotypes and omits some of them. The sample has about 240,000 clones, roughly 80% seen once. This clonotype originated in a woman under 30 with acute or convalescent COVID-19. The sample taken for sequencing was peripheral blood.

Here the CDR3 DNA reads TGTGCCAGCAGCTTCGGCGGGAGCCCCTCCTACGAGCAGTACTTC. Translated, it gives CASSFGGSPSYEQYF. This rearrangement joins TRBV5-6 to TRBJ2-7; TRBD2 agrees at 7 bases. V shed 2 bases, J shed 0 bases, and the junction held 5 bases outside the gene matches. This CDR3 has 15 amino acids. The germline V gene encodes CDR1 SGHDT and CDR2 YYEEEE.